These 30 T cell receptor beta chains share one sample of origin, sequenced in a study of siplizumab effects on memory and regulatory T cells. The protocol was immunoSEQ multiplex PCR, while the TCRdb copy is restricted to in-frame clones and leaves out a portion. The sample carries approximately 120,000 clones, just over 90% recorded once. Input material: non-Treg CD4+ T cells sorted from blood. Receptors were obtained from a human donor in good health.

The chain joins TRBV11-1 to TRBJ2-3, with unresolved D. CDR1 is SGHAT and CDR2 is FQDESV in the germline V gene (reference sequence). This CDR3 has 13 residues. Trimming took off 4 bases at V and 4 bases at J, with 9 bases between the two ends. CDR3 region: CASSYGNADTQYF. In DNA, the CDR3 is TGTGCCAGCAGCTACGGCAACGCAGATACGCAGTATTTT.

The CDR3 bases are TGTGCCAGCGGGTACCCAGGTAGGGAGCAGTTCTTC. This translates into CASGYPGREQFF. This rearrangement joins TRBV6-5 to TRBJ2-1; D is ambiguous. The CDR3 totals 12 residues. Trimming took 8 bases from V and 10 from J, leaving 15 bases between them. CDR1 is MNHEY, CDR2 SVGAGI, per germline.

The chain employs TRBV12-5 and TRBJ1-2; D not certain. Looked up from germline, CDR1 is LGHNT and CDR2 is FRNRAP. This CDR3 is built from 15 residues. V was cut by 0 bases and J by 2 bases, with 10 bases left in between. This CDR3 reads CASGLVILQNYGYTF. Written as DNA, the CDR3 is TGTGCTAGTGGTTTGGTAATATTGCAAAACTATGGCTACACCTTC.

The gene calls are TRBV7-2 and TRBJ2-4, with D unresolved. Germline V gives CDR1 SGHTA, CDR2 FQGNSA. The CDR3 is made up of 14 amino acids. V lost 1 base and J lost 0, with 4 bases in between. In nucleotides, the CDR3 is TGTGCCAGCAGCTTAGTACTAGCCAAAAACATTCAGTACTTC. Protein product: CASSLVLAKNIQYF.

V gene TRBV2 combines with J gene TRBJ2-5; D is unclear. CDR1 is SNHLY, CDR2 FYNNEI, per germline. The ends were cut back, 6 bases at V and 2 bases at J, with 13 bases in the middle. This CDR3 has 14 amino acids. The DNA of the CDR3 is TGTGCCAGCAGCCGCGGCCGAACTCAAGAGACCCAGTACTTC. Translating it yields CASSRGRTQETQYF.

The CDR3 reads CASRETSGGVNEQFF. In DNA, the CDR3 is TGTGCCAGCAGAGAGACTAGCGGGGGGGTGAATGAGCAGTTCTTC. The chain is built from TRBV6-5 and TRBJ2-1; 14 bases line up with TRBD2. Germline V gene sequence: CDR1 MNHEY, CDR2 SVGAGI. There are 15 residues in the CDR3. Unmatched junction bases numbered 5, after V lost 6 bases and J lost 7 bases.

The chain recombines TRBV7-2 with TRBJ2-7; D not resolved. Germline V gene sequence: CDR1 SGHTA, CDR2 FQGNSA. This CDR3 is built from 13 residues. The V and J ends lost 6 bases and 2 bases respectively, with 11 bases between them. The CDR3, as DNA: TGTGCCAGCAGAGCCGGGCCAACCTACGAGCAGTACTTC. Translated: CASRAGPTYEQYF.

The chain has TRBV5-1 and TRBJ2-2; D gene ambiguous. There are 15 residues in the CDR3. CDR1 SGHRS and CDR2 YFSETQ come from the germline V gene. The germline V and J ends were trimmed by 0 bases and 3 bases, with 9 bases remaining between them. CDR3 bases: TGCGCCAGCAGCTTGGGGCCCCCGGACACCGGGGAGCTGTTTTTT. This gives the protein CASSLGPPDTGELFF.

The chain is built from TRBV6-4 and TRBJ2-1; D possibly corresponds to TRBD1 (5 bases). Looked up from germline, CDR1 is MRHNA and CDR2 is SNTAGT. The CDR3 is 12 residues long. V was cut by 8 bases and J by 6 bases, with 11 bases left in between. CDR3 coding DNA: TGTGCCAGCTCAACAGGCACCAATGAGCAGTTCTTC. This translates into CASSTGTNEQFF.

V is TRBV4-3 and J is TRBJ2-5; TRBD2 matches at 10 bases. Germline loops: CDR1 LGHNA, CDR2 YSLEER. The CDR3 extends over 16 amino acids. Germline trimming cut 4 bases from V and 2 bases from J; bases unmatched to any gene: 7. CDR3 region: CASSRNSGGRQETQYF. The CDR3 bases are TGCGCCAGCAGCCGCAATAGCGGGGGGCGACAAGAGACCCAGTACTTC.

This chain connects TRBV18 to TRBJ2-2, with 8 bases that match TRBD1. The CDR3 length is 16 residues. The germline V gene has CDR1 KGHSH and CDR2 LQKENI. The J segment lost 3 bases and the V segment lost 3 bases, leaving 6 bases of the junction unmatched. The DNA for the CDR3 is TGTGCCAGCTCACCCCAGGGGGCTCTGGACACCGGGGAGCTGTTTTTT. Translated: CASSPQGALDTGELFF.

V usage is TRBV5-1 and J usage is TRBJ2-7, with 9 bases aligning to TRBD1. The CDR3 extends over 14 amino acids. J lost 5 bases, V lost 2 bases, and 5 bases had no gene match. Germline CDR1 SGHRS, CDR2 YFSETQ. The chain's CDR3 is CASSFGTGNDEQYF. The CDR3 DNA reads as TGCGCCAGCAGCTTCGGGACAGGGAACGACGAGCAGTACTTC.

The genes are TRBV2 and TRBJ2-1; D uncertain. Germline CDR1 reads SNHLY; CDR2 reads FYNNEI. The CDR3 runs to 14 residues. V lost 7 bases and J lost 2, with 12 bases in between. CDR3 region: CASTSEITYNEQFF. The CDR3 DNA reads as TGTGCCAGCACCTCAGAGATCACCTACAATGAGCAGTTCTTC.

The chain carries TRBV6-5 and TRBJ1-6, with D unclear. CDR3 size: 15 residues. CDR1 and CDR2 from the germline V gene are MNHEY and SVGAGI. Trimming removed 0 bases at V and 7 bases at J, with 10 bases between. The CDR3 loop is CASSYSWTDNSPLHF. CDR3 in DNA: TGTGCCAGCAGTTACTCCTGGACGGACAATTCACCCCTCCACTTT.

V and J are TRBV30 and TRBJ2-2; 7 bases agree with TRBD1. The CDR3 consists of 16 residues. V shed 2 bases, J shed 6 bases, and the junction held 12 bases outside the gene matches. Germline loops: CDR1 GTSNPN, CDR2 SVGIG (reference sequence). The DNA of the CDR3 is TGTGCCTGGAGTACGGTCAGGGGGAATCCCGCCGGGGAGCTGTTTTTT. Its translation is CAWSTVRGNPAGELFF.

The V call is TRBV27, the J call TRBJ1-6; possibly TRBD1 for D (5 bases). Germline CDR1 is MNHEY and CDR2 is SMNVEV (reference sequence). CDR3 size: 17 residues. V shed 6 bases and J shed 9 bases, with 24 bases lying between them. This CDR3 reads CASSSPLAGPGGSPLHF. In DNA form, the CDR3 reads TGTGCCAGCAGCTCCCCCCTGGCGGGACCGGGTGGTTCACCCCTCCACTTT.

In its sample, this clone was seen once. This rearrangement joins TRBV5-6 to TRBJ1-1; D might be TRBD1 (5 bases). The CDR3 runs 15 residues. Trimming pared 4 bases from V and 2 bases from J, leaving 15 bases between. Germline V gene sequence: CDR1 SGHDT, CDR2 YYEEEE. CDR3 region: CASSPMTERNTEAFF. Written as DNA, the CDR3 is TGTGCCAGCAGCCCTATGACAGAGAGAAACACTGAAGCTTTCTTT.

This clone occurred once. The V gene is TRBV5-4, the J gene TRBJ1-1, with TRBD1 matching over 10 bases. J lost 1 base, V lost 0 bases, and 9 bases had no gene match. The CDR3 covers 18 residues. Per the germline V gene, CDR1 is SGHNT and CDR2 is YYREEE (reference sequence). CDR3 bases: TGTGCCAGCAGCTTGGGACAGGGGGCGTTTAGGTCGAACACTGAAGCTTTCTTT. Translation: CASSLGQGAFRSNTEAFF.

Concerning this clone itself: Other DNA sequences in this sample translate to the same CDR3. This sequence joins TRBV18 and TRBJ1-2; unclear D gene. CDR3 length equals 13 residues. V lost 3 bases and J 2 bases, leaving 7 bases between the germline ends. CDR1 and CDR2 from the germline V gene are KGHSH and LQKENI. CDR3 in DNA: TGTGCCAGCTCACCGGACTTAAACTATGGCTACACCTTC. Translated, it gives CASSPDLNYGYTF.

This clone was observed a single time. The chain carries TRBV27 and TRBJ1-2; D uncertain. CDR1 is MNHEY and CDR2 is SMNVEV in the germline V gene (reference sequence). The CDR3 is 13 residues long. Trimming removed 6 bases from V and 8 bases from J, with 16 bases in between. The CDR3 sequence is CASSLGRDRGYTF. CDR3 nucleotides: TGTGCCAGCAGCTTAGGGAGGGATAGGGGCTACACCTTC.

The chain carries TRBV19 and TRBJ2-1; D is unclear. V lost 5 bases and J lost 0, with 20 bases in between. CDR1 and CDR2 from the germline V gene are LNHDA and SQIVND (reference sequence). CDR3 length: 18 amino acids. The CDR3 region has the DNA TGTGCCAGTAGTTCCGAATCCGGTAGGTCCTTCTCCTACAATGAGCAGTTCTTC. Translating it yields CASSSESGRSFSYNEQFF. Filled out from reference TRBV19 and TRBJ2-1, the complete variable domain reads DGGITQSPKYLFRKEGQNVTLSCEQNLNHDAMYWYRQDPGQGLRLIYYSQIVNDFQKGDIAEGYSVSREKKESFPLTVTSAQKNPTAFYLCASSSESGRSFSYNEQFFGPGTRLTVL.

The count of this clone is one. Written as DNA, the CDR3 is TGCGCCAGCAGCTTGGAACTAGCGGGCTACAATGAGCAGTTCTTC. Its translation is CASSLELAGYNEQFF. The chain couples TRBV5-1 to TRBJ2-1; 9 bases match TRBD2. Trimming took 0 bases from V and 3 from J; bases not matched to a gene: 1. This CDR3 is 15 amino acids long. Germline-derived CDR1 and CDR2 are SGHRS and YFSETQ. Filled out from reference TRBV5-1 and TRBJ2-1, the complete variable domain reads KAGVTQTPRYLIKTRGQQVTLSCSPISGHRSVSWYQQTPGQGLQFLFEYFSETQRNKGNFPGRFSGRQFSNSRSEMNVSTLELGDSALYLCASSLELAGYNEQFFGPGTRLTVL.

This chain connects TRBV7-3 to TRBJ1-3; D possibly corresponds to TRBD1 (6 bases). The V gene lost 5 bases and the J gene lost 4 bases, with 21 bases spanning the gap. The CDR3 totals 17 residues. Germline V gene data show CDR1 as SGHTA and CDR2 as FQGTGA. The CDR3 region has the DNA TGTGCCAGCAGCCCCCAAGGTCCGGGGGCAGGGGGAAACACCATATATTTT. Translating it yields CASSPQGPGAGGNTIYF.

J is TRBJ1-2 and V is TRBV9, with D unresolved. Trimming pared 0 bases from V and 8 bases from J, leaving 14 bases between. The CDR3 is 14 amino acids. Germline V gene data show CDR1 as SGDLS and CDR2 as YYNGEE. CDR3 in DNA: TGTGCCAGCAGCGTAGAGGTGTCTTCTGCCGGCTACACCTTC. Its protein is CASSVEVSSAGYTF.

The chain carries TRBV7-6 and TRBJ2-1; D ambiguous. The CDR3 contains 11 residues. Germline V gene data show CDR1 as SGHVS and CDR2 as FNYEAQ. Trimming shortened V by 2 bases and J by 6 bases, and 2 bases separated the two germline ends. The CDR3 DNA reads TGTGCCAGCAGCTTAACCAATGAGCAGTTCTTC. Translation gives CASSLTNEQFF.

The chain links TRBV29-1 to TRBJ1-3; 8 positions agree with TRBD1. The CDR3 runs 14 residues. Trimming at V came to 6 bases and at J to 3 bases, leaving 7 bases not matched to a gene. CDR1 is SQVTM and CDR2 is ANQGSEA in the germline V gene. The DNA of the CDR3 is TGCAGCGTCGACAGGGGAGGGCTTGGAAACACCATATATTTT. It translates to CSVDRGGLGNTIYF.

The chain has TRBV30 and TRBJ2-7, with 11 bases that match TRBD1. The V segment lost 3 bases and the J segment 9 bases; nucleotides outside the gene matches: 7. Germline values: CDR1 GTSNPN, CDR2 SVGIG (reference sequence). This CDR3 is built from 13 residues. The CDR3 bases are TGTGCCTGGAGGGCAGGACAGGGGGCTTCGCAGTACTTC. Protein product: CAWRAGQGASQYF.

The V call is TRBV6-6, the J call TRBJ2-2; D not certain. This CDR3 contains 14 residues. V gave up 6 bases and J gave up 4 bases, with 12 bases separating them. Germline assignment: CDR1 MNHNY and CDR2 SVGAGI (reference sequence). CDR3 coding DNA: TGTGCCAGCAGGATAACAAATCCCACCGGGGAGCTGTTTTTT. The encoded protein is CASRITNPTGELFF.

The chain is built from TRBV7-8 and TRBJ1-6; 7 positions agree with TRBD1. Per germline, CDR1 SGHVS and CDR2 FQNEAQ. Trimming took 5 bases from V and 7 from J; bases not matched to a gene: 8. The CDR3 runs 15 residues. CDR3 in amino acids: CASSQIGTDNSPLHF. The CDR3, as DNA: TGTGCCAGCAGCCAAATTGGGACAGACAATTCACCCCTCCACTTT.

The chain is built from TRBV30 and TRBJ2-3; 7 bases align to TRBD1. Germline values: CDR1 GTSNPN, CDR2 SVGIG (reference sequence). This CDR3 comprises 14 residues. Trimming at V came to 5 bases and at J to 4 bases, leaving 9 bases not matched to a gene. CDR3: CAWSQGNMADTQYF. For the CDR3, the DNA is TGTGCCTGGTCACAGGGGAATATGGCAGATACGCAGTATTTT.